A single sample is the source of the 25 T cell receptor beta chains below, sequenced in a study of cytomegalovirus exposure and HLA in healthy donors. Method: immunoSEQ multiplex PCR; TCRdb's copy keeps in-frame clones and lacks some. This table has some 210,000 clones, 70% to 90% appearing once. Sequenced sample: PBMCs. These receptor sequences come from a woman aged 18-30 years in good health and CMV-seronegative.

The CDR3, as DNA: TGTGCCAGCAGCTTGTCCCCTTTTGAGCAGTTCTTC. This translates into CASSLSPFEQFF. The J gene is TRBJ2-1, the V gene TRBV5-6; D not resolved. V gave up 1 base and J gave up 9 bases, with 8 bases separating them. The V gene's germline CDR1 is SGHDT and CDR2 YYEEEE. This CDR3 contains 12 residues.

The chain uses TRBV7-9 and TRBJ1-2, with D possibly TRBD1 on 5 matching bases. The CDR3 sequence is 15 residues long. Germline CDR1 is SEHNR and CDR2 is FQNEAQ (reference sequence). V was clipped by 2 bases and J by 5 bases, with 15 bases between them. CDR3 bases: TGTGCCAGCAGCTTAATAGAGTGGGACCCGTATGGCTACACCTTC. Protein product: CASSLIEWDPYGYTF.

V is TRBV6-5 and J is TRBJ1-5; tentatively, D is TRBD1 (5 bases). Germline assignment: CDR1 MNHEY and CDR2 SVGAGI. This CDR3 comprises 13 residues. The germline V and J ends were trimmed by 8 bases and 4 bases, with 12 bases remaining between them. As DNA, the CDR3 is TGTGCCAGCGCTAGACAGCCTAATCAGCCCCAGCATTTT. Amino acids: CASARQPNQPQHF.

The gene calls are TRBV5-1 and TRBJ2-5, with 7 bases identical to TRBD2. The CDR3 contains 15 residues. Per germline, CDR1 SGHRS and CDR2 YFSETQ. With 6 bases clipped from V and 1 base from J, the junction kept 9 bases outside the gene matches. CDR3 in amino acids: CASTPSGTTQETQYF. The CDR3 DNA is TGCGCCAGCACTCCCTCCGGGACTACCCAAGAGACCCAGTACTTC.

Concerning this clone itself: At one end, the junction sequence differs from germline, possibly due to a read error. The chain has TRBV2 and TRBJ1-4, with D uncertain. Germline V CDR1 and CDR2: SNHLY, FYNNEI. The CDR3 runs to 14 residues. This CDR3 is CASSEGRNNEKLFF. DNA of the CDR3: TGTGCCAGCAGCGAAGGACGCAATAATGAAAAACTGTTTTTT. The complete variable domain, with remaining parts taken from reference TRBV2 and TRBJ1-4, reads EPEVTQTPSHQVTQMGQEVILRCVPISNHLYFYWYRQILGQKVEFLVSFYNNEISEKSEIFDDQFSVERPDGSNFTLKIRSTKLEDSAMYFCASSEGRNNEKLFFGSGTQLSVL.

This chain connects TRBV28 to TRBJ1-6; unclear D gene. CDR1 MDHEN and CDR2 SYDVKM come from the germline V gene. This CDR3 contains 17 residues. V was trimmed by 5 bases and J by 10 bases, leaving 24 bases between them. CDR3 amino acids: CASSQLRGRILNSPLHF. The CDR3 bases are TGTGCCAGCAGTCAATTACGTGGAAGGATCCTCAACTCACCCCTCCACTTT.

This chain uses TRBV20-1 with TRBJ2-5, with 7 bases matching TRBD1. After removal of 8 bases from V and 2 bases from J, the junction contained 2 bases not matched to a gene. Germline CDR1 DFQATT, CDR2 SNEGSKA (reference sequence). The CDR3 is 11 residues long. CDR3 sequence reads: CSTTGQETQYF. CDR3 nucleotides: TGCAGTACGACAGGGCAAGAGACCCAGTACTTC.

The genes are TRBV4-1 and TRBJ2-3; 8 nucleotides align to TRBD2. The germline V gene encodes CDR1 MGHRA and CDR2 YSYEKL. The CDR3 runs 17 residues. V trimming: 2 bases; J trimming: 3 bases; junction bases outside the gene matches: 10. The CDR3 spells CASSQFGGVAGTDTQYF. In nucleotides, the CDR3 is TGCGCCAGCAGCCAATTCGGGGGAGTAGCGGGAACAGATACGCAGTATTTT.

This clone was found once. V is TRBV6-4 and J is TRBJ1-1, with D hard to call. The V and J ends lost 3 bases and 4 bases respectively, with 15 bases between them. Germline CDR1 is MRHNA and CDR2 is SNTAGT. The CDR3 consists of 15 residues. The CDR3 DNA sequence: TGTGCCAGCAGTGAGGAAGATAGGGAGGGCACTGAAGCTTTCTTT. Amino acid sequence: CASSEEDREGTEAFF.

This clone was observed a handful of times. The chain is built from TRBV15 and TRBJ1-5; D remains ambiguous. The ends were cut back, 0 bases at V and 13 bases at J, with 10 bases in the middle. CDR3 length: 12 amino acids. Germline V gene lookup returns CDR1 LNHNV and CDR2 YYDKDF (reference sequence). CDR3 DNA: TGTGCCACCAGCAGAGATGTGAGTTCACAGCATTTT. It is translated as CATSRDVSSQHF.

V and J are TRBV27 and TRBJ2-5, with 10 bases that match TRBD2. This CDR3 has 15 residues. Trimming at V came to 5 bases and at J to 1 base, leaving 4 bases not matched to a gene. Per the germline V gene, CDR1 is MNHEY and CDR2 is SMNVEV (reference sequence). The CDR3 coding sequence is TGTGCCAGCAGTCCCCTAGCGGGAGTCCAAGAGACCCAGTACTTC. This gives the protein CASSPLAGVQETQYF.

This chain connects TRBV5-1 to TRBJ2-3; 8 nucleotides line up with TRBD2. After removal of 0 bases from V and 2 bases from J, the junction contained 17 bases not matched to a gene. Germline CDR1 and CDR2: SGHRS and YFSETQ. The CDR3 has 20 residues. CDR3 DNA: TGCGCCAGCAGCTTGGTGGGGGGGCGCGGTACTAGCGGACTCACAGATACGCAGTATTTT. It codes for CASSLVGGRGTSGLTDTQYF.

This chain uses TRBV4-1 with TRBJ1-1; the D gene is possibly TRBD1 (5 bases). The CDR3 sequence is 16 residues long. V was shortened by 0 bases and J by 0 bases, with 11 bases between the two germline ends. The germline V gene has CDR1 MGHRA and CDR2 YSYEKL. CDR3 bases: TGCGCCAGCAGCCAAGATCATTGGGGGATGAACACTGAAGCTTTCTTT. Translation gives CASSQDHWGMNTEAFF.

This rearrangement joins TRBV15 to TRBJ2-3, with 12 bases lining up with TRBD2. This CDR3 is built from 18 residues. Germline V CDR1 and CDR2: LNHNV, YYDKDF (reference sequence). Trimming removed 1 base from V and 4 bases from J; junction bases left unmatched: 9. This CDR3 is CATSRARLAGAGPDTQYF. DNA of the CDR3: TGTGCCACCAGCAGAGCCAGACTAGCGGGAGCAGGTCCAGATACGCAGTATTTT.

V usage is TRBV2 and J usage is TRBJ2-1; a possible D gene is TRBD2 (6 bases). V was pared by 8 bases and J by 10 bases, with 21 bases between. The CDR3 loop spans 14 amino acids. The germline CDR1 and CDR2 sequences are SNHLY and FYNNEI. In nucleotides, the CDR3 is TGTGCCAGCGCCCCCGGCTCGGGAGAGGGAGAGCAGTTCTTC. This codes for CASAPGSGEGEQFF. The variable domain in full, completed from reference TRBV2 and TRBJ2-1, reads EPEVTQTPSHQVTQMGQEVILRCVPISNHLYFYWYRQILGQKVEFLVSFYNNEISEKSEIFDDQFSVERPDGSNFTLKIRSTKLEDSAMYFCASAPGSGEGEQFFGPGTRLTVL.

The chain carries TRBV27 and TRBJ1-4; tentative D call: TRBD1 (5 bases). Germline V CDR1 and CDR2: MNHEY, SMNVEV (reference sequence). Trimming cost V 6 bases and J 4 bases, with 12 bases left between them. The CDR3 totals 14 residues. For the CDR3, the DNA is TGTGCCAGCAGCCCCTGGGGGGGTAATGAAAAACTGTTTTTT. Its translation: CASSPWGGNEKLFF.

The CDR3 DNA follows: TGCGCCAGCAGCCAAGATGCAGGACAGCCCTTGGGGGGCTACACCTTC. Amino acids: CASSQDAGQPLGGYTF. The rearrangement joins TRBV4-1 to TRBJ1-2, with D maybe TRBD1 (6 bases). Germline V lookup: CDR1 MGHRA, CDR2 YSYEKL. Trimming stripped 0 bases from V and 8 bases from J, with 19 bases between. This CDR3 region has 16 residues.

V and J are TRBV28 and TRBJ1-5; 10 bases align to TRBD1. J was trimmed by 2 bases and V by 6 bases; bases with no gene match: 4. Germline V CDR1 and CDR2: MDHEN, SYDVKM. CDR3 length: 15 amino acids. The CDR3 DNA sequence: TGTGCCAGCAGCGCGACAGGGGGCCGCAATCAGCCCCAGCATTTT. It translates to CASSATGGRNQPQHF.

The gene calls are TRBV27 and TRBJ1-5, with D maybe TRBD1 (5 bases). Germline loops: CDR1 MNHEY, CDR2 SMNVEV (reference sequence). The CDR3 has 15 amino acids. V dropped 7 bases and J dropped 5 bases, with 18 bases sitting between them. Written as DNA, the CDR3 is TGTGCCAGCACTCCCATTCCGCAGGGCGATCAGCCCCAGCATTTT. As protein: CASTPIPQGDQPQHF.

This sequence joins TRBV6-5 and TRBJ2-7; TRBD1 matches at 8 bases. The ends lost 2 bases at V and 0 bases at J; junction bases unmatched: 6. There are 16 residues in the CDR3. Germline-derived CDR1 and CDR2 are MNHEY and SVGAGI. CDR3 amino acids: CASSYDDGTGSYEQYF. The CDR3 bases are TGTGCCAGCAGTTACGATGACGGGACAGGCTCCTACGAGCAGTACTTC.

V gene TRBV9 combines with J gene TRBJ2-1; TRBD2 matches 11 bases. The ends lost 0 bases at V and 6 bases at J; junction bases unmatched: 2. Germline loops: CDR1 SGDLS, CDR2 YYNGEE. The CDR3 length is 15 residues. The CDR3 region is CASSVDSGRGNEQFF. The CDR3 coding sequence is TGTGCCAGCAGCGTAGATAGCGGGAGGGGCAATGAGCAGTTCTTC.

This rearrangement joins TRBV28 to TRBJ1-1; 9 nucleotides agree with TRBD1. The CDR3 loop spans 14 amino acids. CDR1 is MDHEN and CDR2 is SYDVKM in the germline V gene. J gave up 1 base and V 6 bases, and 3 bases lay outside the gene matches. The CDR3 region is CASRPDRGNTEAFF. CDR3 DNA: TGTGCCAGCAGGCCGGACAGGGGGAACACTGAAGCTTTCTTT.

The V gene is TRBV9, the J gene TRBJ2-7, with a weak D call TRBD2 (5 bases). The germline V and J ends were trimmed by 4 bases and 1 base, with 9 bases remaining between them. The CDR3 is 13 amino acids. CDR1 is SGDLS and CDR2 is YYNGEE in the germline V gene. CDR3 DNA: TGTGCCAGCAGCCTAGCCAATTCCTACGAGCAGTACTTC. The encoded protein is CASSLANSYEQYF.

This clone has just one count. The genes are TRBV27 and TRBJ2-7; D gene unclear. This CDR3 has 13 amino acids. Between the trimmed V and J ends, which lost 5 bases and 3 bases, there was a span of 11 bases. Germline CDR1 is MNHEY and CDR2 is SMNVEV (reference sequence). The CDR3 region is CASSPARRYEQYF. The CDR3 DNA follows: TGTGCCAGCAGTCCAGCCCGCCGCTACGAGCAGTACTTC.

The CDR3 spells CASSRGTAGELFF. The CDR3 DNA follows: TGTGCCAGCAGCCGCGGGACTGCCGGGGAGCTGTTTTTT. The rearrangement uses TRBV6-4 and TRBJ2-2, with D maybe TRBD2 (6 bases). V lost 6 bases and J lost 6, with 11 bases in between. CDR1 is MRHNA, CDR2 SNTAGT, per germline. This CDR3 spans 13 amino acids.